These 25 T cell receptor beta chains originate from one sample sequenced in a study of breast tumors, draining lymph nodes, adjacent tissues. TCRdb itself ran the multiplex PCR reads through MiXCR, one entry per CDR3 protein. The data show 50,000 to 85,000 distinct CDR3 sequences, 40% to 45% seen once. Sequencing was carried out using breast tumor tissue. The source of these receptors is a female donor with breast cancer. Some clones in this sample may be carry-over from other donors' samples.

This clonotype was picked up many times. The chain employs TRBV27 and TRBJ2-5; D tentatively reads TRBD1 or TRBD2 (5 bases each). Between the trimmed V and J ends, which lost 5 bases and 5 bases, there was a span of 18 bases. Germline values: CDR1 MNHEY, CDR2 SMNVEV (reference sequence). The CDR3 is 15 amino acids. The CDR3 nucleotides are TGTGCCAGCAGTACACCAACTAGTTGGGGGGAGACCCAGTACTTC. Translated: CASSTPTSWGETQYF.

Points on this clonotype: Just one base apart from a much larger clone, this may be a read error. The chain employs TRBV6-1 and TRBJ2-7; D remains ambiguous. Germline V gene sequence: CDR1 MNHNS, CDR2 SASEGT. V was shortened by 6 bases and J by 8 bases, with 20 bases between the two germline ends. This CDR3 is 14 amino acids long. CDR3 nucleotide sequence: TGTGCCAGCAGCCAGGCCCCTAGGGTGGAACAGCAGTACTTC. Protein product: CASSQAPRVEQQYF.

CDR3 sequence: CASSERGGLAGYNEQYF. CDR3 coding DNA: TGTGCCAGCAGTGAAAGGGGTGGGCTAGCGGGTTACAATGAGCAGTATTTT. The chain couples TRBV2 to TRBJ2-3, with 8 bases fitting TRBD2. The CDR3 sequence is 17 residues long. V gave up 2 bases and J gave up 11 bases; unmatched junction bases: 18. From germline, CDR1 is SNHLY and CDR2 FYNNEI.

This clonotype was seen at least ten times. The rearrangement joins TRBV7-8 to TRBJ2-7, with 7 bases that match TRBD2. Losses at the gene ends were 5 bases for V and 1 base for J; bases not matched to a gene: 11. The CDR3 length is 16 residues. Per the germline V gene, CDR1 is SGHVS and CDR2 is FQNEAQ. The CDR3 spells CASSLTPLAWSYEQYF. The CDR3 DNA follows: TGTGCCAGCAGCCTAACGCCACTAGCGTGGTCCTACGAGCAGTACTTC.

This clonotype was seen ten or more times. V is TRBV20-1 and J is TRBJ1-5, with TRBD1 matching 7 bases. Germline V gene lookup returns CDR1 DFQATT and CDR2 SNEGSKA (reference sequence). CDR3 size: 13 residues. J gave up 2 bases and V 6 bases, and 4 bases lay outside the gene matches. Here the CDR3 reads CSAGGPGNQPQHF. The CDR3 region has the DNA TGCAGTGCAGGGGGCCCAGGCAATCAGCCCCAGCATTTT.

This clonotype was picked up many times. The CDR3 here is CASSLAGAGNQPQHF. CDR3 bases: TGTGCCAGCAGTCTTGCGGGGGCAGGCAATCAGCCCCAGCATTTT. V and J are TRBV2 and TRBJ1-5, with TRBD1 as a possible D gene (6 bases). This CDR3 is 15 amino acids long. Per the germline V gene, CDR1 is SNHLY and CDR2 is FYNNEI. V was trimmed by 5 bases and J by 2 bases, leaving 13 bases between them.

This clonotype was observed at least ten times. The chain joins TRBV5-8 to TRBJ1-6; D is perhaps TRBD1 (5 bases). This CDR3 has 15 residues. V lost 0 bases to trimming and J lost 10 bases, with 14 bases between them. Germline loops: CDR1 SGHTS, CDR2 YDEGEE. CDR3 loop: CASSLDSPGQSPLHF. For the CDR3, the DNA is TGTGCCAGCAGCTTGGACAGTCCAGGGCAGTCACCCCTCCACTTT. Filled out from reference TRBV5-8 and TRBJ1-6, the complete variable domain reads EAGVTQSPTHLIKTRGQQATLRCSPISGHTSVYWYQQALGLGLQFLLWYDEGEERNRGNFPPRFSGRQFPNYSSELNVNALELEDSALYLCASSLDSPGQSPLHFGNGTRLTVT.

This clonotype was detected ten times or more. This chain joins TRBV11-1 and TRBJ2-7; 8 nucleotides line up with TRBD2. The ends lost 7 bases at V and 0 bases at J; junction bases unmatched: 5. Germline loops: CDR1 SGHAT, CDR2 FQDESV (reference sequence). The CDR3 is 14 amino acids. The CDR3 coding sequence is TGTGCCAGCAACCCGGGACTAGTCTCCTACGAGCAGTACTTC. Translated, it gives CASNPGLVSYEQYF.

The DNA of the CDR3 is TGTGCCAGCAGACGAGGGGTAGTGATTGGGGAAAAACTGTTTTTT. Amino acid sequence: CASRRGVVIGEKLFF. This chain links TRBV7-9 with TRBJ1-4, with D tentatively TRBD1 (5 bases). Looked up from germline, CDR1 is SEHNR and CDR2 is FQNEAQ (reference sequence). The length of the CDR3 is 15 residues. V gave up 6 bases and J gave up 8 bases, with 19 bases separating them.

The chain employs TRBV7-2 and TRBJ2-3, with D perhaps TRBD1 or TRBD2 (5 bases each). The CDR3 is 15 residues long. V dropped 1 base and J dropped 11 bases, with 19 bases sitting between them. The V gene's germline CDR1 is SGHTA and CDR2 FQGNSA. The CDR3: CASSLEGTLNNEQYF. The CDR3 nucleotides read TGTGCCAGCAGCTTAGAAGGGACCTTAAACAATGAGCAGTATTTT.

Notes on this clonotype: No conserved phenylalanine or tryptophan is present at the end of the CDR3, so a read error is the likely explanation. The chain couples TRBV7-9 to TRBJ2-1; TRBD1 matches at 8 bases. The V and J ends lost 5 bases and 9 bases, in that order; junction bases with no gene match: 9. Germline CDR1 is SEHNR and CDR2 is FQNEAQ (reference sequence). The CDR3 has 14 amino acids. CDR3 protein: CASSPGDRFGEQFL. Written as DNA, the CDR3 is TGTGCCAGCAGCCCCGGGGACAGGTTCGGTGAGCAGTTCCTC.

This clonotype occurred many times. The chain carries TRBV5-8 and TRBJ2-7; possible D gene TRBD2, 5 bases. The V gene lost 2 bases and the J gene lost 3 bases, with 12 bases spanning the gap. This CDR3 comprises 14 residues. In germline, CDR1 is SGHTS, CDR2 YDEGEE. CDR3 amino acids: CASSFWAGSYEQYF. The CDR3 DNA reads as TGTGCCAGCAGCTTTTGGGCGGGCAGCTACGAGCAGTACTTC.

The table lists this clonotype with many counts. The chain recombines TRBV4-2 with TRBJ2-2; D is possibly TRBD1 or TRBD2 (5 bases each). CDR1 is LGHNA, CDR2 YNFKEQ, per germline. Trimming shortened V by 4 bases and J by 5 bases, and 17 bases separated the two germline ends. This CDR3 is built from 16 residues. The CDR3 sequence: CASSRPHAGTTGELFF. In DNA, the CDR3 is TGTGCCAGCAGCCGCCCCCACGCTGGGACGACCGGGGAGCTGTTTTTT.

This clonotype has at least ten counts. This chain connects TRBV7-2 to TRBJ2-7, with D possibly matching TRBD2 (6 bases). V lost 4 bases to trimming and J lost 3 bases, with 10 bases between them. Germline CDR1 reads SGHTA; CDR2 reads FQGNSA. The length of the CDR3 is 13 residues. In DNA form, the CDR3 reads TGTGCCAGCAGCTCGACTAGGGGCTACGAGCAGTACTTC. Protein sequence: CASSSTRGYEQYF.

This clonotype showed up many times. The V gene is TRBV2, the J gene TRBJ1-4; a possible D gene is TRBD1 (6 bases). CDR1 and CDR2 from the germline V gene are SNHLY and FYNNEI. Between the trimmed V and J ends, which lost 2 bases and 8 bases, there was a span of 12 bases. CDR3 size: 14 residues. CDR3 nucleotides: TGTGCCAGCAGTGAAATGGGGGCAGGGGAAAAACTGTTTTTT. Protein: CASSEMGAGEKLFF.

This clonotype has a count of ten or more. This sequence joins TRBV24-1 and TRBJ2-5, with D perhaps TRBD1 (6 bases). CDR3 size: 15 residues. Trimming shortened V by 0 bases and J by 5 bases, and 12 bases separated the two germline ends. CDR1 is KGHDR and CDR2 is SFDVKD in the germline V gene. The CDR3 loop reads CATSDLSAGVETQYF. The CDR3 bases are TGTGCCACCAGTGATTTGTCGGCAGGGGTCGAGACCCAGTACTTC.

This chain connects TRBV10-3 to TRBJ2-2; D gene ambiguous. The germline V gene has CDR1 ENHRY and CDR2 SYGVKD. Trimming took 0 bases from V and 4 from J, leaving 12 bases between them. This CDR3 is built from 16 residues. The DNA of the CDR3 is TGTGCCATCAGTGAGTCGGATCAGGCACCCACCGGGGAGCTGTTTTTT. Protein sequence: CAISESDQAPTGELFF.

The DNA of the CDR3 is TGTGCCAGCAGCTTGGCCGAGAGGGGAATTGATGAAAAACTGTTTTTT. It is translated as CASSLAERGIDEKLFF. The rearrangement uses TRBV5-8 and TRBJ1-4; D possibly corresponds to TRBD1 (5 bases). The ends were cut back, 0 bases at V and 6 bases at J, with 15 bases in the middle. This CDR3 region has 16 residues. Germline loops: CDR1 SGHTS, CDR2 YDEGEE.

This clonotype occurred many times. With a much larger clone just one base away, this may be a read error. The DNA for the CDR3 is TGTGCCAGCAGCTTAGGAGTAGCGGGGTTCTCTGGGGCCCACGTCCTGACTTTC. Amino acid sequence: CASSLGVAGFSGAHVLTF. The chain carries TRBV7-8 and TRBJ2-6; 8 bases align to TRBD2. Germline CDR1 reads SGHVS; CDR2 reads FQNEAQ. The CDR3 contains 18 residues.

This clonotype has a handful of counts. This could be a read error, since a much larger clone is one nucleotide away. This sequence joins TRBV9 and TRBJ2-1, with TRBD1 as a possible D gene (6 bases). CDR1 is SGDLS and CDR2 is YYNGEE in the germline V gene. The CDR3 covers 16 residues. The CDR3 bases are TGTGCCAGCAGCACCCAGACAGGCACCTCTTACAATGCGCAGTTCTTC. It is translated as CASSTQTGTSYNAQFF.

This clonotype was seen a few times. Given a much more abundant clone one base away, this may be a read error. CDR3: CASSQVGGPYNEQFF. DNA of the CDR3: TGTGCCAGCAGTCAAGTTGGGGGTCCCTACAATGAGCAGTTCTTC. This chain links TRBV6-1 with TRBJ2-1; D tentatively reads TRBD1 or TRBD2 (5 bases each). The V gene lost 5 bases and the J gene lost 2 bases, with 13 bases spanning the gap. The CDR3 runs 15 residues. CDR1 and CDR2 from the germline V gene are MNHNS and SASEGT.

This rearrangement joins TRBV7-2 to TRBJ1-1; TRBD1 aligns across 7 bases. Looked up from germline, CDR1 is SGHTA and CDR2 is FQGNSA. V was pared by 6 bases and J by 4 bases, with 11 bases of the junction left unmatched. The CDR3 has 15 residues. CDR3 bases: TGTGCCAGCAGTCACACAGGGGCCCTTTCCACTGAAGCTTTCTTT. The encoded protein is CASSHTGALSTEAFF.

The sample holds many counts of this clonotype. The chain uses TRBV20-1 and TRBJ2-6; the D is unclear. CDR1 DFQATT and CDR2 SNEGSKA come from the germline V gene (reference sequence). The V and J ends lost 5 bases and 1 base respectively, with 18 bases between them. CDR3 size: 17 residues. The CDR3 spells CSARPSYSTSGANVLTF. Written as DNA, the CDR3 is TGCAGTGCTCGGCCGTCGTACTCCACATCTGGGGCCAACGTCCTGACTTTC.

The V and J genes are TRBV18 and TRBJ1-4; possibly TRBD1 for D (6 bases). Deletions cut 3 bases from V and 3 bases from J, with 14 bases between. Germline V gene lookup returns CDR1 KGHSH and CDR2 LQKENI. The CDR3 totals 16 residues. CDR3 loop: CASSPSAGAANEKLFF. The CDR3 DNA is TGTGCCAGCTCACCCTCGGCAGGGGCAGCTAATGAAAAACTGTTTTTT.

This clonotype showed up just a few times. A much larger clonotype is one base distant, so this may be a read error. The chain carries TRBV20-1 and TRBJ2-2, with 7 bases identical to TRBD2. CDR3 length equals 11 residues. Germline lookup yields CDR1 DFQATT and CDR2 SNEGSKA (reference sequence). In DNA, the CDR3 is TGCAGTGCTAGGTGGGGGGGGGAGCTGCTTTTT. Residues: CSARWGGELLF.